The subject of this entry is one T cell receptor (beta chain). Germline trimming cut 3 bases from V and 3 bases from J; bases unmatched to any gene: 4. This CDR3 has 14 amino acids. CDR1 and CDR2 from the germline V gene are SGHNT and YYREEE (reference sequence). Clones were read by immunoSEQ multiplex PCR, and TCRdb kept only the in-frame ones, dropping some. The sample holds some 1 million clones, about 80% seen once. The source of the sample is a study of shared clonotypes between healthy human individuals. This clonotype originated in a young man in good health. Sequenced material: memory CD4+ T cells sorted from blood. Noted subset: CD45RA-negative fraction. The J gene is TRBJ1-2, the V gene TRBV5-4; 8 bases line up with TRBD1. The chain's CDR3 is CASSSRQGYYGYTF. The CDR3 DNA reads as TGTGCCAGCAGCTCTAGACAGGGGTACTATGGCTACACCTTC.